This T cell receptor beta chain was profiled in a study of cytomegalovirus exposure and HLA in healthy donors. Though probably carrying unrecorded immune exposures, donors were nominally healthy at sampling. A word on this clone: Its specificity is not known.

Primers: 60 Vbeta forward and 13 Jbeta reverse. Sequenced by immunoSEQ multiplex PCR; TCRdb stores in-frame clones only, minus some. Of roughly 140,000 clones in the sample, 79% were seen once. The CDR3 runs to 15 residues. Germline lookup yields CDR1 MNHNS and CDR2 SASEGT. After removal of 3 bases from V and 2 bases from J, the junction contained 5 bases not matched to a gene. Study-wide results and limits: Most TCR sequences were seen very rarely across donors, but some public TCRs occurred in many.

This sequence was found in a man aged 45-65 years in good health and CMV-seropositive. Sequenced sample: PBMCs. This chain links TRBV6-1 with TRBJ2-7; 9 positions agree with TRBD1. The CDR3 DNA reads TGTGCCAGCAGTGATCTTGGACAGGGGACCTACGAGCAGTACTTC. This translates into CASSDLGQGTYEQYF.